Listed below are T cell receptor beta chains from one sample, sequenced in a study of shared clonotypes between healthy human individuals. TCRdb's copy holds only in-frame clones and misses some; the assay was immunoSEQ multiplex PCR. The top ten clones hold about 10% of a sample with roughly 300,000 clones, around 67% of them seen once. What was sequenced was memory CD4+ T cells sorted from blood. These receptors came from a man younger than 45 in good health. Both conserved end residues are part of each CDR3. Fields, in order: clone size, V gene, J gene, CDR3 length, D gene, CDR3 DNA, CDR3 protein. D genes are given only for firm matches. The size of a clone is reported for some rows only, either as once, few or many, or as a class for expanded clones.

.	TRBV11-2	TRBJ2-1	14	.	TGTGCCAGCAGCTTAGTTGGACGTGAGCATGAGCAGTTCTTC	CASSLVGREHEQFF
.	TRBV5-4	TRBJ1-3	14	.	TGTGCCAGCAGCCCGACAGGCATCGGAAACACCATATATTTT	CASSPTGIGNTIYF
.	TRBV18	TRBJ2-5	15	TRBD2	TGTGCCAGCTCACCATTCGAAGGGAGGGGAGAGACCCAGTACTTC	CASSPFEGRGETQYF
.	TRBV14	TRBJ1-1	12	.	TGTGCCAGCAGCCAAGTGAGTTTTGAAGCTTTCTTT	CASSQVSFEAFF
.	TRBV5-1	TRBJ2-5	15	TRBD2	TGCGCCAGCAGCTTGGAACTAGCGGGTCAAGAGACCCAGTACTTC	CASSLELAGQETQYF
.	TRBV5-1	TRBJ2-7	12	.	TGCGCCAGCAGCTTGGACTGGGATACCCAGTACTTC	CASSLDWDTQYF
many	TRBV5-4	TRBJ2-3	14	.	TGTGCCAGCAGCCCGGGCCCTGGCACAGATACGCAGTATTTT	CASSPGPGTDTQYF
once	TRBV6-6	TRBJ2-2	14	.	TGTGCCAGCAGCCACCTTCAGGACACCGGGGAGCTGTTTTTT	CASSHLQDTGELFF
.	TRBV27	TRBJ1-4	17	.	TGTGCCAGCAGCACTCGCGCCCGGGGTCCTTTTAATGAAAAACTGTTTTTT	CASSTRARGPFNEKLFF
.	TRBV30	TRBJ2-2	14	.	TGTGCCTGGAGTGTAAAAGGGGGCACCGGGGAGCTGTTTTTT	CAWSVKGGTGELFF
once	TRBV27	TRBJ2-1	16	TRBD2	TGTGCCAGCAGTTCACTTCCGGGACTACTATACAATGAGCAGTTCTTC	CASSSLPGLLYNEQFF
.	TRBV28	TRBJ1-1	10	.	TGTGCCAGCAGCCCGGGAGGAGCTTTCTTT	CASSPGGAFF
.	TRBV6-6	TRBJ2-2	15	.	TGTGCCAGCAGAGTTTCGGGGGCCAACTCCGGGGAGCTGTTTTTT	CASRVSGANSGELFF
once	TRBV13	TRBJ2-3	14	.	TGTGCCAGCAGCTTGGTCCAGGGCACAGATACGCAGTATTTT	CASSLVQGTDTQYF
.	TRBV10-3	TRBJ2-7	11	.	TGTGCCATCGGGGCAGGGAGCGAGCAGTACTTC	CAIGAGSEQYF
few	TRBV27	TRBJ2-7	13	TRBD1	TGTGCCACCCAGACAGGGGGCGGGTACGAGCAGTACTTC	CATQTGGGYEQYF
.	TRBV5-4	TRBJ1-2	14	.	TGTGCCAGCAGCTTGTCAGGTGGGACTTATGGCTACACCTTC	CASSLSGGTYGYTF
.	TRBV18	TRBJ2-4	13	.	TGTGCCAGCTCACCACTGGACAAAAACATTCAGTACTTC	CASSPLDKNIQYF
.	TRBV6-5	TRBJ2-3	11	.	TGTGCCAGCACCCAAGGGGGAAGGCAGTATTTT	CASTQGGRQYF
.	TRBV6-1	TRBJ2-7	14	.	TGTGCCAGCTCGTATTTAGGGGGGCCCTACGAGCAGTACTTC	CASSYLGGPYEQYF
many	TRBV28	TRBJ1-3	13	.	TGTGCCAGCAGTTTGGTTTCTGGAAACACCATATATTTT	CASSLVSGNTIYF
.	TRBV7-3	TRBJ2-1	15	.	TGTGCCAGCAGCTTAATGGCGGGAACCTACAATGAGCAGTTCTTC	CASSLMAGTYNEQFF
.	TRBV29-1	TRBJ2-3	14	TRBD2	TGCAGCGCTAAAGGGACTAGCGACGCAGATACGCAGTATTTT	CSAKGTSDADTQYF
.	TRBV15	TRBJ1-2	16	.	TGTGCCACCAGCAGAGATCGGCCTTTACAGGGAAGCGGCTACACCTTC	CATSRDRPLQGSGYTF
.	TRBV27	TRBJ2-7	14	.	TGTGCCAGCAAAGGGTCCGGGTCCTCCTACGAGCAGTACTTC	CASKGSGSSYEQYF
.	TRBV28	TRBJ1-1	16	.	TGTGCCAGCAGCCTCACAGGTGCTTCATTGAACACTGAAGCTTTCTTT	CASSLTGASLNTEAFF
.	TRBV6-5	TRBJ2-3	15	.	TGTGCCAGCAGTTACGCGGCGGGTAGCACAGATACGCAGTATTTT	CASSYAAGSTDTQYF
.	TRBV2	TRBJ1-6	15	.	TGTGCCAGCAGTCTAACAGGGAACATCGGTTCACCCCTCCACTTT	CASSLTGNIGSPLHF
.	TRBV9	TRBJ2-7	14	TRBD2	TGTGCCAGCAGCGCTAGCGGGAGGGCATACGAGCAGTACTTC	CASSASGRAYEQYF
many	TRBV29-1	TRBJ2-7	13	TRBD1	TGCAGCGTTGAAGGGACAGGGAACTACGAGCAGTACTTC	CSVEGTGNYEQYF
.	TRBV7-9	TRBJ2-1	14	.	TGTGCCAGCAGCGACGGTCCCGGTTACAATGAGCAGTTCTTC	CASSDGPGYNEQFF
.	TRBV18	TRBJ1-1	14	.	TGTGCCAGCTCACCGATTGGGGGGCTGGCTGAAGCTTTCTTT	CASSPIGGLAEAFF
.	TRBV7-9	TRBJ2-1	13	.	TGTGCCAGCAGCTGGGGGGTTGAGGTGGCGCAGTTCTTC	CASSWGVEVAQFF
.	TRBV6-4	TRBJ2-3	15	TRBD2	TGTGCCAGCAGTGCGGCGGGACTAGGGCCAGATACGCAGTATTTT	CASSAAGLGPDTQYF
.	TRBV6-6	TRBJ2-5	13	.	TGTGCCAGTCGTACTAGAGCTGAAGAGACCCAGTACTTC	CASRTRAEETQYF
.	TRBV7-2	TRBJ1-5	13	.	TGTGCCAGCAGCTTAGTAAAACCCGGGGCCCAGCATTTT	CASSLVKPGAQHF
.	TRBV2	TRBJ2-3	12	TRBD2	TGTGCCAGCAGCGGACTAGGTGATACGCAGTATTTT	CASSGLGDTQYF
.	TRBV10-1	TRBJ1-2	12	.	TGCGCCAGCAGTCGTTGGCTCAGTTTATACACCTTC	CASSRWLSLYTF
.	TRBV2	TRBJ2-2	11	.	TGTGCCAGCAAGGGCCACGGGGAGCTGTTTTTT	CASKGHGELFF
.	TRBV30	TRBJ1-1	14	TRBD1	TGTGCCTGGGATGGGACAGGGCTCGGCACTGAAGCTTTCTTT	CAWDGTGLGTEAFF
.	TRBV29-1	TRBJ2-7	13	TRBD1	TGCAGCGTTGACACCGGACAGGGCTACGAGCAGTACTTC	CSVDTGQGYEQYF
.	TRBV19	TRBJ1-5	15	TRBD1	TGTGCCAGTAGTATAGGGACAGGGGGACTTCAGCCCCAGCATTTT	CASSIGTGGLQPQHF
.	TRBV19	TRBJ1-5	16	.	TGTGCCAGTACCAGGTCGCAGGGGTTCAGCAATCAGCCCCAGCATTTT	CASTRSQGFSNQPQHF
once	TRBV7-9	TRBJ1-5	16	.	TGTGCCAGCAGTTCTGACCGGGTGGGGGGAAATCAGCCCCAGCATTTT	CASSSDRVGGNQPQHF